The source of this TCR beta chain is a study of shared clonotypes between healthy human individuals. Trimming cost V 0 bases and J 14 bases; bases outside gene matches: 10. Germline loops: CDR1 GTSNPN, CDR2 SVGIG (reference sequence). The CDR3 is made up of 13 amino acids. None of the donors, who were healthy HIV-negative adults, had recently had acute infections or vaccinations. The data were produced by immunoSEQ multiplex PCR, yet TCRdb's version contains in-frame clones alone and is incomplete. The data show a few million clones, just over 90% seen once. Material: naive CD4+ T cells from PBMCs. The subset was: CD45RA+ positively selected. This chain links TRBV30 with TRBJ2-1; 7 nucleotides line up with TRBD2. The receptor was derived from a man between 18 and 35 years old in good health. Some clones in this sample may be carry-over from other donors' samples. The CDR3 DNA reads TGTGCCTGGAGTGTACTAGCAGGACTAGGGGAGTTCTTC. Its protein is CAWSVLAGLGEFF. The full variable domain, with the rest looked up from reference TRBV30 and TRBJ2-1, is SQTIHQWPATLVQPVGSPLSLECTVEGTSNPNLYWYRQAAGRGLQLLFYSVGIGQISSEVPQNLSASRPQDRQFILSSKKLLLSDSGFYLCAWSVLAGLGEFFGPGTRLTVL.